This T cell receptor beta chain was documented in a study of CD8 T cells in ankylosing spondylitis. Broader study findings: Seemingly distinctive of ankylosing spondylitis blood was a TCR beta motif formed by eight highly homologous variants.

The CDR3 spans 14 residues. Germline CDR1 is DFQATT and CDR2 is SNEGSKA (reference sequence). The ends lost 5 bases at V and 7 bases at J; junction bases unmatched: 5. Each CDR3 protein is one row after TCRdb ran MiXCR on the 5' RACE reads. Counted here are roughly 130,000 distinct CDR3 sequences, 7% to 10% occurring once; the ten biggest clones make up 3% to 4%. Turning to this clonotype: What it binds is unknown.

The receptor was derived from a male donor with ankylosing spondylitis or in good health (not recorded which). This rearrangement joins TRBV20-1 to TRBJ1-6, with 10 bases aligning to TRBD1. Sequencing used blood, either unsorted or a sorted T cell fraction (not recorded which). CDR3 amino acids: CSAWTGGANSPLHF. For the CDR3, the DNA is TGCAGTGCTTGGACAGGGGGGGCCAATTCACCCCTCCACTTT.